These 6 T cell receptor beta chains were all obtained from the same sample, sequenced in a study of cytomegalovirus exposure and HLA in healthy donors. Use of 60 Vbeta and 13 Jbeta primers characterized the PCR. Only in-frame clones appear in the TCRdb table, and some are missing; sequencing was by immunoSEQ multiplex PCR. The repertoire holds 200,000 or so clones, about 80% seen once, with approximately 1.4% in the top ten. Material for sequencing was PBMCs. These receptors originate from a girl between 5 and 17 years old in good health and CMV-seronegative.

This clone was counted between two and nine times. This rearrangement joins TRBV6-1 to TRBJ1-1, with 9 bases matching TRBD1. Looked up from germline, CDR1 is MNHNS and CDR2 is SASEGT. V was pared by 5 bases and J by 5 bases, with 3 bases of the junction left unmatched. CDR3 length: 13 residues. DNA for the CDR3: TGTGCCAGCAGTAGACAGGGGGGTACTGAAGCTTTCTTT. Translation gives CASSRQGGTEAFF.

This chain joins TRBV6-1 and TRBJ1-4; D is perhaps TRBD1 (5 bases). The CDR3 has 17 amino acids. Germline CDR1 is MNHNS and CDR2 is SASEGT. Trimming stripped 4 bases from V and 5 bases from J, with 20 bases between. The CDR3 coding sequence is TGTGCCAGCAGTGTCGGGGGACGACGGGGACCGAATGAAAAACTGTTTTTT. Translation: CASSVGGRRGPNEKLFF.

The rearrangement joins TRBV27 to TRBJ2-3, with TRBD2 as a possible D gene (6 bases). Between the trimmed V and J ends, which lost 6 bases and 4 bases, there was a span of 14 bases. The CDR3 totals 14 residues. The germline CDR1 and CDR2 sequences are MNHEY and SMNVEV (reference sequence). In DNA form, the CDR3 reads TGTGCCAGCAGCCGACTAGAGGGTTCAGATACGCAGTATTTT. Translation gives CASSRLEGSDTQYF.

CDR3: CASSLATGIYTGELFF. The CDR3 coding sequence is TGTGCCAGCAGCTTAGCTACAGGGATATACACCGGGGAGCTGTTTTTT. The chain carries TRBV11-2 and TRBJ2-2, with D possibly TRBD1 on 6 matching bases. Between the trimmed V and J ends, which lost 1 base and 3 bases, there was a span of 12 bases. The CDR3 is made up of 16 amino acids. The germline V gene encodes CDR1 SGHAT and CDR2 FQNNGV.

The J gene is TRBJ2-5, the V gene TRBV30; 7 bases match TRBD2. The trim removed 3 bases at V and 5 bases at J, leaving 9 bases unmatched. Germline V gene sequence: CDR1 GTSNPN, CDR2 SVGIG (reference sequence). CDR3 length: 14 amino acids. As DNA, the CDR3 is TGTGCCTGGAGCGGCGCGCGGGGAGGGGAGACCCAGTACTTC. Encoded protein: CAWSGARGGETQYF. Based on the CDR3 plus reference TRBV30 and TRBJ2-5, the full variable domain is SQTIHQWPATLVQPVGSPLSLECTVEGTSNPNLYWYRQAAGRGLQLLFYSVGIGQISSEVPQNLSASRPQDRQFILSSKKLLLSDSGFYLCAWSGARGGETQYFGPGTRLLVL.

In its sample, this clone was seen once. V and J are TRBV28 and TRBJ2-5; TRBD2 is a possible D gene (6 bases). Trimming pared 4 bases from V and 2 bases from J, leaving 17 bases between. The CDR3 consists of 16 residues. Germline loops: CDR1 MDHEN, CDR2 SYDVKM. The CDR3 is CASSSLLGGAQETQYF. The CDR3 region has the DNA TGTGCCAGCAGTTCTTTGTTGGGGGGAGCACAAGAGACCCAGTACTTC.